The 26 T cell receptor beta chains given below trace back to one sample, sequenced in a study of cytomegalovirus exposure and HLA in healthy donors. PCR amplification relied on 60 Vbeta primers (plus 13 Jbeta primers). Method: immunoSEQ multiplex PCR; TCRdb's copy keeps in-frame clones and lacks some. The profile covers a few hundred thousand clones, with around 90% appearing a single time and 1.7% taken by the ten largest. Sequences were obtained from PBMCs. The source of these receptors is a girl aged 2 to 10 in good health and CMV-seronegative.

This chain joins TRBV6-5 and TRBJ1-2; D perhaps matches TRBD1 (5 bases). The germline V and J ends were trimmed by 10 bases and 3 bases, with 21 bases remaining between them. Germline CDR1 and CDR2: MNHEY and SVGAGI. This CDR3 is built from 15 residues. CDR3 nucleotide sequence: TGTGCCACCGTCGATCTGACAGTGCACTACTATGGCTACACCTTC. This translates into CATVDLTVHYYGYTF.

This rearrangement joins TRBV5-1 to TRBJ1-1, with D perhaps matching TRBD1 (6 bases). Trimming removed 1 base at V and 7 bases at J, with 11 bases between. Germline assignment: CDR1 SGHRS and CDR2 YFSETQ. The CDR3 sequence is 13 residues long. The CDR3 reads CASSLRQGSEAFF. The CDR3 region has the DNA TGCGCCAGCAGCTTGAGGCAGGGGAGTGAAGCTTTCTTT.

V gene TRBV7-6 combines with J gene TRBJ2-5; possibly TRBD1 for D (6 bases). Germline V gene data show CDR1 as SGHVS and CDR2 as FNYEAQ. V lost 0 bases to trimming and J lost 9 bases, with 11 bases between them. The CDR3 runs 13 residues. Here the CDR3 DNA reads TGTGCCAGCAGCTTAGCGGGACAATCGGCCCAGTACTTC. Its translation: CASSLAGQSAQYF. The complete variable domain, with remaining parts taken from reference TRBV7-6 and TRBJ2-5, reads GAGVSQSPRYKVTKRGQDVALRCDPISGHVSLYWYRQALGQGPEFLTYFNYEAQQDKSGLPNDRFSAERPEGSISTLTIQRTEQRDSAMYRCASSLAGQSAQYFGPGTRLLVL.

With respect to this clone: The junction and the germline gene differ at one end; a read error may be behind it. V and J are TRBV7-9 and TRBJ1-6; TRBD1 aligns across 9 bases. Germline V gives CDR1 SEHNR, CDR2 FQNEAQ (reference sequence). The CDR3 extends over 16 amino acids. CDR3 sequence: CSSSLGGQGNNSPLHF. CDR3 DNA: TGTTCCAGCAGCTTAGGGGGACAGGGAAATAATTCACCCCTCCACTTT.

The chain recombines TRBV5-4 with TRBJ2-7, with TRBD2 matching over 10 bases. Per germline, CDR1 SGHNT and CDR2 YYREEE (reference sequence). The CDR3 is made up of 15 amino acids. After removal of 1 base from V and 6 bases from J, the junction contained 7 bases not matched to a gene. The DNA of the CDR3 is TGTGCCAGCAGCTTGAGATCTAGCGGGAGTTCCGAGCAGTACTTC. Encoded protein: CASSLRSSGSSEQYF.

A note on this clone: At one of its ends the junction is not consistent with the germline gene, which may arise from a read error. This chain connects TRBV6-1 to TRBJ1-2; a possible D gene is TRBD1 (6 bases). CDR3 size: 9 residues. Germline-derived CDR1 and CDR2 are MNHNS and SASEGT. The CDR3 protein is CASSAGGDF. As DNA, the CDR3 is TGTGCCAGCAGTGCGGGGGGCGACTTC.

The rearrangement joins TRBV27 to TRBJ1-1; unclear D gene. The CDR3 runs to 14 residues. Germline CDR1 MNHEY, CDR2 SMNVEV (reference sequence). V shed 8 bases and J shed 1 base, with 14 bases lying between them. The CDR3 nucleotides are TGTGCCAGCTCGTTTCTTCCGGGGAACACTGAAGCTTTCTTT. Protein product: CASSFLPGNTEAFF.

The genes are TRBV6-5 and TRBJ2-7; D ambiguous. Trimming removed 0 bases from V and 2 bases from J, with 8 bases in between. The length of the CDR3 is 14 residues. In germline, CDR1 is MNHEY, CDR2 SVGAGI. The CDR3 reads CASSYSPVPYEQYF. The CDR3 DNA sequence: TGTGCCAGCAGTTACTCCCCAGTCCCCTACGAGCAGTACTTC.

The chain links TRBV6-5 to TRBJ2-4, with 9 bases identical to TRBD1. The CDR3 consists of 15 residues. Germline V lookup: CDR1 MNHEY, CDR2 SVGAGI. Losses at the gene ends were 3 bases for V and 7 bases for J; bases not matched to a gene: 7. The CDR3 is CASSYGTGQFNIQYF. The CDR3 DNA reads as TGTGCCAGCAGTTATGGGACAGGGCAGTTCAACATTCAGTACTTC.

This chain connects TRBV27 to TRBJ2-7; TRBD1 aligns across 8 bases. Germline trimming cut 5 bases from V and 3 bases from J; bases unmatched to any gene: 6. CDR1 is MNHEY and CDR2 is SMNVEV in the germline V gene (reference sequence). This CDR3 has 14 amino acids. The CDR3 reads CASSPQGDVYEQYF. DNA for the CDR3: TGTGCCAGCAGTCCACAGGGGGACGTCTACGAGCAGTACTTC.

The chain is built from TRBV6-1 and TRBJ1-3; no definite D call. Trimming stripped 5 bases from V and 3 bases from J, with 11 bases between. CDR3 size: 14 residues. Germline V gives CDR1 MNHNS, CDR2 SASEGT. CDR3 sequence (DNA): TGTGCCAGCAGTATGGCGGTTGGTGGAAACACCATATATTTT. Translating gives CASSMAVGGNTIYF.

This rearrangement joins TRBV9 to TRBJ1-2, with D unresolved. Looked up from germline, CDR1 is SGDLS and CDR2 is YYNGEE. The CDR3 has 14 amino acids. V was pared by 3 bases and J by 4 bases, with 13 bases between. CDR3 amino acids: CASSASGGSYGYTF. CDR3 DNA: TGTGCCAGCAGCGCTAGCGGCGGTAGCTATGGCTACACCTTC.

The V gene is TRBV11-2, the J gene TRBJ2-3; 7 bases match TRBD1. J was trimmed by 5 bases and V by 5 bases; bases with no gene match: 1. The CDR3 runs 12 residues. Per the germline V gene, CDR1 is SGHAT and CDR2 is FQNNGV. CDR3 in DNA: TGTGCCAGCAGCCCAGGGGGAGATACGCAGTATTTT. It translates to CASSPGGDTQYF.

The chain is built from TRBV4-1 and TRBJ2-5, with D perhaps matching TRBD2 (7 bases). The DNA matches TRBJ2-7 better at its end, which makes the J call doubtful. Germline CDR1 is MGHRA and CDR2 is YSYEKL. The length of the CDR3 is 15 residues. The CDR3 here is CASREAGGGIYEQYF. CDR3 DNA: TGCGCCAGCAGAGAGGCGGGCGGGGGCATTTACGAGCAGTACTTC.

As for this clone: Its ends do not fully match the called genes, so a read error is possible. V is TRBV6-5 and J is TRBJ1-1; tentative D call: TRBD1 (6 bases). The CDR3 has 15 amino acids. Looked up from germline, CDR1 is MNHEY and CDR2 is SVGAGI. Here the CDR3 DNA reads TGTGCCAGCAGGCCAACACAGGGACCCAACACTGAAGCTTCCTTT. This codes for CASRPTQGPNTEASF.

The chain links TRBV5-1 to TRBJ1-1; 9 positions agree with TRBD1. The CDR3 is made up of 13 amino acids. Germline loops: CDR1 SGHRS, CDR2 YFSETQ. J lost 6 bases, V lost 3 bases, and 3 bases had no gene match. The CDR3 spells CASSYRDRAEAFF. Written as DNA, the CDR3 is TGCGCCAGCAGCTACCGGGACAGGGCTGAAGCTTTCTTT.

The CDR3 region is CASSEALRGGGNQPQHF. In DNA, the CDR3 is TGTGCCAGCAGTGAAGCGCTTCGGGGAGGAGGCAATCAGCCCCAGCATTTT. This chain links TRBV2 with TRBJ1-5; the D is unclear. With 0 bases removed from V and 2 bases from J, the gap between germline ends came to 14 bases. CDR3 size: 17 residues. Germline V CDR1 and CDR2: SNHLY, FYNNEI.

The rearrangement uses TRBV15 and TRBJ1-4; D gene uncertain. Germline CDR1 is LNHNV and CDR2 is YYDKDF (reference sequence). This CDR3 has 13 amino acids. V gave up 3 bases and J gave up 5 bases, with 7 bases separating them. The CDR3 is CATSSLRNEKLFF. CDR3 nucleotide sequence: TGTGCCACCAGCAGCCTACGAAATGAAAAACTGTTTTTT.

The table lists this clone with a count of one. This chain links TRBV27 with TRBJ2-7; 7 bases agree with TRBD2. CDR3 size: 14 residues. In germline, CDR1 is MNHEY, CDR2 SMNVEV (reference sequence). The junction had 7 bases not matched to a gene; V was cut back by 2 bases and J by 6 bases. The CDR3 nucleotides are TGTGCCAGCAGTTTAGTCCGCGGGAGCACCGAGCAGTACTTC. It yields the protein CASSLVRGSTEQYF.

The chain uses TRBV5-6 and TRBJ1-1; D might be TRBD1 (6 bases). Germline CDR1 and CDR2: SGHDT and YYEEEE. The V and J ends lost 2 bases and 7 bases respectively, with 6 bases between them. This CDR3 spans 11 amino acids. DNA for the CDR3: TGTGCCAGCAGCTTCAGGGGTGAAGCTTTCTTT. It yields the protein CASSFRGEAFF.

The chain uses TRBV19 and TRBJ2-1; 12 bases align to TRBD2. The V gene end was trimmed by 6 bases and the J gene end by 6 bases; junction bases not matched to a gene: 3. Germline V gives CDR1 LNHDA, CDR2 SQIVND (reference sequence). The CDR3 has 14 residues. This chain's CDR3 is CASSRLAGVNEQFF. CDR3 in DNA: TGTGCCAGTAGCAGACTAGCGGGAGTCAATGAGCAGTTCTTC.

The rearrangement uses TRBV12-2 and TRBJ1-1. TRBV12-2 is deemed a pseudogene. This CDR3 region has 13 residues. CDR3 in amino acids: CASRYRTGSEAFF. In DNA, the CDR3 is TGTGCAAGTCGCTACCGGACGGGAAGTGAAGCTTTCTTT.

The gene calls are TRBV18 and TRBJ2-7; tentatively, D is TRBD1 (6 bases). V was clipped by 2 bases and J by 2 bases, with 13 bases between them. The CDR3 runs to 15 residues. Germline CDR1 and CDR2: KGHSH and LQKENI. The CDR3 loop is CASSPITGLTYEQYF. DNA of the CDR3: TGTGCCAGCTCACCAATTACAGGGCTTACCTACGAGCAGTACTTC.

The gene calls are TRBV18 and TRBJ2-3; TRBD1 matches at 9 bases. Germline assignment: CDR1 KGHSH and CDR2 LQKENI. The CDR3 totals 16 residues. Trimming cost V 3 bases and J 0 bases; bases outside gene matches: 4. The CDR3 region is CASSPRQGVSTDTQYF. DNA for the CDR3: TGTGCCAGCTCACCGAGACAGGGGGTCAGCACAGATACGCAGTATTTT.

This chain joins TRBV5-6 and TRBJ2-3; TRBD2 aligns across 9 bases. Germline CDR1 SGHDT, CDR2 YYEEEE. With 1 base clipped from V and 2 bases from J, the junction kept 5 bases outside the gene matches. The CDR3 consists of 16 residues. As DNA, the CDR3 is TGTGCCAGCAGCTTGTCCAGCGGGGGGAACACAGATACGCAGTATTTT. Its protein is CASSLSSGGNTDTQYF.

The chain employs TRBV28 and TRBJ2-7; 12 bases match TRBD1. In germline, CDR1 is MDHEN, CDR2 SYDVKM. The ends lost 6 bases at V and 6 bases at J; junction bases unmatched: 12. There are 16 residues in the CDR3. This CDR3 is CASSLRDRGRQLEQYF. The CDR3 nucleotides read TGTGCCAGCAGCCTCCGGGACAGGGGGCGTCAACTCGAGCAGTACTTC.